This T cell receptor (beta chain) was found in a study of blood T cell repertoires in COVID-19. Study context: The samples span acute and convalescent COVID-19 from the United States, Italy and Spain.

This CDR3 is built from 14 residues. The germline V gene encodes CDR1 SGHAT and CDR2 FQDESV (reference sequence). V was pared by 1 base and J by 5 bases, with 1 base of the junction left unmatched. The method was immunoSEQ multiplex PCR; TCRdb's version includes in-frame clones alone and lacks a portion of them. The sample has some 170,000 clones, over 75% seen once. The sequenced sample consisted of peripheral blood. This receptor was identified in a human donor in a cohort sampled during active COVID-19. The chain joins TRBV11-1 to TRBJ2-5, with 10 bases aligning to TRBD2. In DNA form, the CDR3 reads TGTGCCAGCAGCTTAGTTAGCGGGAGGGAGACCCAGTACTTC. Translated, it gives CASSLVSGRETQYF.